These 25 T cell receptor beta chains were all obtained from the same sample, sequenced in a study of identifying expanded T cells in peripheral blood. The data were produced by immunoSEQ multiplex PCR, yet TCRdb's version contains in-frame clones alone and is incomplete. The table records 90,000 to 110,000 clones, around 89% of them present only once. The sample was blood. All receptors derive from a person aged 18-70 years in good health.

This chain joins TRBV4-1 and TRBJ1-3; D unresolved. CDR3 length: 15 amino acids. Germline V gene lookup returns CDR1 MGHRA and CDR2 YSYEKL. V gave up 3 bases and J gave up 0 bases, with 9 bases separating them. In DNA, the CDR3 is TGCGCCAGCAGCCAGTCGTACAGCTCTGGAAACACCATATATTTT. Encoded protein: CASSQSYSSGNTIYF.

The CDR3: CASSQVWQGGIDTQYF. CDR3 bases: TGTGCCAGCAGCCAAGTTTGGCAGGGAGGGATAGATACGCAGTATTTT. The rearrangement joins TRBV4-2 to TRBJ2-3; 7 bases align to TRBD2. Germline CDR1 reads LGHNA; CDR2 reads YNFKEQ. The V segment lost 1 base and the J segment 5 bases; nucleotides outside the gene matches: 9. This CDR3 has 16 residues.

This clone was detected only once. The DNA of the CDR3 is TGTGCCAGTAGTACACTACCGACAGGGGAGTTGAACTATGGCTACACCTTC. This gives the protein CASSTLPTGELNYGYTF. This chain connects TRBV19 to TRBJ1-2, with TRBD1 matching over 8 bases. J was trimmed by 2 bases and V by 4 bases; bases with no gene match: 12. The CDR3 totals 17 residues. From germline, CDR1 is LNHDA and CDR2 SQIVND (reference sequence).

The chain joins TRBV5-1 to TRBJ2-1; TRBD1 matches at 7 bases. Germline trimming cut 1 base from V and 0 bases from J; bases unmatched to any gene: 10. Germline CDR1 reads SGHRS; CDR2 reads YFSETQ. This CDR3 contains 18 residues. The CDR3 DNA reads TGCGCCAGCAGCTTGTATGCGACTCCAGGGGGCTCCTACAATGAGCAGTTCTTC. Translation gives CASSLYATPGGSYNEQFF.

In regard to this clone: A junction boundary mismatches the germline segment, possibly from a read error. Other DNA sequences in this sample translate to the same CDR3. For the CDR3, the DNA is TGTGCCTGGAACCGGGACAGACTTTACGAACAGTACTTC. The encoded protein is CAWNRDRLYEQYF. The V gene is TRBV30, the J gene TRBJ2-7; TRBD1 matches at 7 bases. This CDR3 is 13 amino acids long. Germline V lookup: CDR1 GTSNPN, CDR2 SVGIG (reference sequence).

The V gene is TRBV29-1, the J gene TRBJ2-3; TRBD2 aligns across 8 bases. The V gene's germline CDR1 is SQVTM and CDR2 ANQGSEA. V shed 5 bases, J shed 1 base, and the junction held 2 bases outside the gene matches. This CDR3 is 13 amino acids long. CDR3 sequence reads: CSVHGRGTDTQYF. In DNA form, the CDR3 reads TGCAGCGTTCACGGGAGGGGCACAGATACGCAGTATTTT.

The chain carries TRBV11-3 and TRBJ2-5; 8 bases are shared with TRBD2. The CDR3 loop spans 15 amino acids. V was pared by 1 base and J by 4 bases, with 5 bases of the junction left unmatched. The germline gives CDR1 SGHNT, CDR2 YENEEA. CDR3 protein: CASSLAGGPRETQYF. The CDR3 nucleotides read TGTGCCAGCAGCTTAGCGGGGGGGCCAAGAGAGACCCAGTACTTC. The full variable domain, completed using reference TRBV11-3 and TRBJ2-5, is EAGVVQSPRYKIIEKKQPVAFWCNPISGHNTLYWYLQNLGQGPELLIRYENEEAVDDSQLPKDRFSAERLKGVDSTLKIQPAELGDSAVYLCASSLAGGPRETQYFGPGTRLLVL.

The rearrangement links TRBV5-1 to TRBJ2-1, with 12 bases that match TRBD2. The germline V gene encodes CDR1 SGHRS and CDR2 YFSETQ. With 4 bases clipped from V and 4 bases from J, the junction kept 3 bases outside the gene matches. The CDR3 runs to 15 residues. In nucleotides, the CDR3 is TGCGCCAGCAGCACCGGACTAGCGGGGTACAATGAGCAGTTCTTC. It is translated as CASSTGLAGYNEQFF.

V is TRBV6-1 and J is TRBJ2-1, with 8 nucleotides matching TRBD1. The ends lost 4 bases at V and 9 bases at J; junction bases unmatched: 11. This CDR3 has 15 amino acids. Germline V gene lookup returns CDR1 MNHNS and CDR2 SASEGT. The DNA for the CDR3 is TGTGCCAGCAGTGCTGGGACAGGTCCCCCCATTGAGCAGTTCTTC. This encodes CASSAGTGPPIEQFF.

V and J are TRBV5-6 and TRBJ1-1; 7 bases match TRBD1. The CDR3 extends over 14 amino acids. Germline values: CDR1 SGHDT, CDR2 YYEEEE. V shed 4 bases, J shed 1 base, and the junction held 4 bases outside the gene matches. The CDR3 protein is CASSKGQKNTEAFF. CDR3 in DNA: TGTGCCAGCAGCAAGGGACAGAAGAACACTGAAGCTTTCTTT.

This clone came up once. The CDR3 sequence is CASSPPLYEQYF. The CDR3 coding sequence is TGTGCCAGCAGCCCCCCCCTTTACGAGCAGTACTTC. V is TRBV6-6 and J is TRBJ2-7; D call uncertain. The germline CDR1 and CDR2 sequences are MNHNY and SVGAGI (reference sequence). The CDR3 is made up of 12 amino acids. Deletions cut 6 bases from V and 4 bases from J, with 10 bases between.

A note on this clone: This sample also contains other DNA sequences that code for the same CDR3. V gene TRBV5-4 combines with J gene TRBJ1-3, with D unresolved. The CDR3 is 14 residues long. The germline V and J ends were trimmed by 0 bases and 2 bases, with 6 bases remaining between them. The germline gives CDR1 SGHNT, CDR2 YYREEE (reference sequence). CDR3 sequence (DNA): TGTGCCAGCAGCTTGGGGGGTACTGGAAACACCATATATTTT. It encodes CASSLGGTGNTIYF.

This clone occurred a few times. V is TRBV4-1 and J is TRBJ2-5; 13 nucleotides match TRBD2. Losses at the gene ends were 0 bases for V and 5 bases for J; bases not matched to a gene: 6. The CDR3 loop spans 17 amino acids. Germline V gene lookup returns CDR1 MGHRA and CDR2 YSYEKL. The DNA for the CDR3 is TGCGCCAGCAGCCAAGAATTCACTAGCGGGGGGGTTGAGACCCAGTACTTC. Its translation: CASSQEFTSGGVETQYF.

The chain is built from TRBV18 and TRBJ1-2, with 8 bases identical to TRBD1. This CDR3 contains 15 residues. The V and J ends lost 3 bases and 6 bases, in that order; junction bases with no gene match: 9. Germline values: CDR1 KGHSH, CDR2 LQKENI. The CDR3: CASSPVGQGADGYTF. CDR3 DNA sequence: TGTGCCAGCTCACCGGTTGGGCAGGGGGCGGATGGCTACACCTTC. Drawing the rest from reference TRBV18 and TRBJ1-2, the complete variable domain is NAGVMQNPRHLVRRRGQEARLRCSPMKGHSHVYWYRQLPEEGLKFMVYLQKENIIDESGMPKERFSAEFPKEGPSILRIQQVVRGDSAAYFCASSPVGQGADGYTFGSGTRLTVV.

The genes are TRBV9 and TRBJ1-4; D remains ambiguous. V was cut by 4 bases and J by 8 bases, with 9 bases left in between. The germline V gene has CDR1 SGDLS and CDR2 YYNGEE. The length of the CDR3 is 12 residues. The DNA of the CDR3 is TGTGCCAGCAGCCCCCACGGAGAAAAACTGTTTTTT. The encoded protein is CASSPHGEKLFF.

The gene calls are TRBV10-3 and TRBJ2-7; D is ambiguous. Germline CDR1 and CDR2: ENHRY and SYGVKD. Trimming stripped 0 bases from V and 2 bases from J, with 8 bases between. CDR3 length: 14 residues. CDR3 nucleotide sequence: TGTGCCATCAGTGAGTCTCCGGCCGCCTACGAGCAGTACTTC. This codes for CAISESPAAYEQYF.

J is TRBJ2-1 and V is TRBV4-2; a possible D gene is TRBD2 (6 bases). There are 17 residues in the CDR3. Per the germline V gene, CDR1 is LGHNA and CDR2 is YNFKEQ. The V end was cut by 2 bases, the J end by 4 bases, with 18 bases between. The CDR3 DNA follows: TGTGCCAGCAGCCAACGGGGCGGCGGGGACCTATACAATGAGCAGTTCTTC. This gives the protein CASSQRGGGDLYNEQFF.

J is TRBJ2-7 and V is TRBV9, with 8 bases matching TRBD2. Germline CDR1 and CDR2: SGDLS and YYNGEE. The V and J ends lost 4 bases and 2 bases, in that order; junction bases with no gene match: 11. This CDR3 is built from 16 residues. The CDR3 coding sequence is TGTGCCAGCAGCCCTGACTTGAGCGGGAGTACCTACGAGCAGTACTTC. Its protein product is CASSPDLSGSTYEQYF.

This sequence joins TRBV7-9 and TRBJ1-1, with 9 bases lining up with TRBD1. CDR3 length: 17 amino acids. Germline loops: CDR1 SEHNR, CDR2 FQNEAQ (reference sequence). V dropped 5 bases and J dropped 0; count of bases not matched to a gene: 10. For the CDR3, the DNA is TGTGCCAGCAGCCTAAAACAGGGGGCCACGATGAACACTGAAGCTTTCTTT. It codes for CASSLKQGATMNTEAFF.

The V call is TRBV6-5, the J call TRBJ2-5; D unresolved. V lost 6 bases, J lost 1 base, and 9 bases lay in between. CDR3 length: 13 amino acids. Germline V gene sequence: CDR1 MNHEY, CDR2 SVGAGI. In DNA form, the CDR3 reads TGTGCCAGCAGCCTTGGGCTCCAAGAGACCCAGTACTTC. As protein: CASSLGLQETQYF.

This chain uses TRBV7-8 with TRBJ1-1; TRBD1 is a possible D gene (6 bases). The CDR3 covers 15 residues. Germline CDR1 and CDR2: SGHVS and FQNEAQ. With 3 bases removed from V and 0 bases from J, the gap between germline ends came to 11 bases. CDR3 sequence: CASSLTGEVNTEAFF. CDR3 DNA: TGTGCCAGCAGCTTGACAGGAGAGGTGAACACTGAAGCTTTCTTT.

This CDR3 reads CASRTGPYTEAFF. Here the CDR3 DNA reads TGTGCCAGCAGGACCGGGCCTTACACTGAAGCTTTCTTT. The rearrangement uses TRBV2 and TRBJ1-1; D call uncertain. This CDR3 region has 13 residues. The germline CDR1 and CDR2 sequences are SNHLY and FYNNEI. Trimming took off 6 bases at V and 3 bases at J, with 11 bases between the two ends.

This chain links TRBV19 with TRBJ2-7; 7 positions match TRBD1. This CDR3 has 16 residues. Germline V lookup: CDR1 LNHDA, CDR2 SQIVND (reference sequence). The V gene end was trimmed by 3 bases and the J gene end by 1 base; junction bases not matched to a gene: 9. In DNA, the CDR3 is TGTGCCAGTAGTATGGGGCCCCCAGGGGGATCCTACGAGCAGTACTTC. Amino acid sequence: CASSMGPPGGSYEQYF.

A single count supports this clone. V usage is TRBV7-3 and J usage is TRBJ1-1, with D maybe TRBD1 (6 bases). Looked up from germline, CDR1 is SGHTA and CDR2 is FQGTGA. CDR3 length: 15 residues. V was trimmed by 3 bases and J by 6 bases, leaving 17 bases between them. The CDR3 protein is CASSFNRAVKAEAFF. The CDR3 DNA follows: TGTGCCAGCAGCTTCAACAGGGCGGTTAAGGCTGAAGCTTTCTTT.

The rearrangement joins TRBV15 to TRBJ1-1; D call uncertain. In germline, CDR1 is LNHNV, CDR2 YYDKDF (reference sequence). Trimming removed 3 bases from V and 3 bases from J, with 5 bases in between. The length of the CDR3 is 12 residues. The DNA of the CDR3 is TGTGCCACCAGCAGTGGGTACACTGAAGCTTTCTTT. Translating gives CATSSGYTEAFF.